This T cell receptor beta chain was profiled in a study of T cell responses to AZD1222 COVID-19 vaccine. Findings and limits, study-wide: Repertoire samples came only from after the peak T cell response. The donor cohort was predominantly white British with a female majority, and clonal diversity may have been underestimated.

About this clone: The antigen is unknown.

Researchers grouped second doses given at about 4 or about 12 weeks into one pool. The ends lost 1 base at V and 2 bases at J; junction bases unmatched: 5. Germline CDR1 and CDR2: SEHNR and FQNEAQ (reference sequence). The CDR3 sequence is 16 residues long. Repertoires were generated with immunoSEQ multiplex PCR, while TCRdb's copy carries only in-frame clones and drops some. Counted here are tens of thousands of clones, around nine tenths occurring once; the ten biggest clones make up around a tenth. The rearrangement links TRBV7-9 to TRBJ2-1, with 7 nucleotides matching TRBD2. This TCR came from an adult who received the AZD1222 COVID-19 vaccine. Sequenced here: peripheral blood, sampled 28 days after the second AZD1222 dose. The DNA of the CDR3 is TGTGCCAGCAGCTTAGGGGCGGGGGTCGCCTACAATGAGCAGTTCTTC. Protein product: CASSLGAGVAYNEQFF.